The source of this TCR beta chain is a study of CD8 T cells in Susac syndrome. About the study: Treatment at blood withdrawal was none, corticosteroids, or intravenous immunoglobulin alone in Susac syndrome patients. Findings of the study overall: As acknowledged by the study, its TCR sequencing and HLA analysis included a relatively small number of individuals.

This clonotype has only one observation. What it binds is not known. One end of the junction is discordant with germline, which a read error may explain. When the RNA was reverse transcribed, random hexamers were used with an input of about 0.5 to 1 ug. TCRdb called the immunoSEQ multiplex PCR reads again in MiXCR, with one record for every CDR3 protein. The repertoire holds around 150,000 distinct CDR3 sequences, with around 93% as singletons. Purification of the CD8+ and CD4+ T cells relied on negative isolation, and TEMRA cells underwent FACS enrichment. The origin of this receptor is a human donor with Susac syndrome. Input material: CD4+ T cells from PBMCs.

CDR3 region: CASSHPRSEANVLTF. CDR3 sequence (DNA): TGTGCCAGCAGCCACCCCCGTTCTGAGGCCAACGTCCTGACTTTC. The J gene is TRBJ2-6, the V gene TRBV3-1; unclear D gene. The CDR3 totals 15 residues. Germline V CDR1 and CDR2: LGHDT, YNNKEL (reference sequence).